This T cell receptor beta chain emerged from a study of shared clonotypes between healthy human individuals. V shed 5 bases and J shed 4 bases, with 17 bases lying between them. The CDR3 extends over 15 amino acids. The V gene's germline CDR1 is LNHDA and CDR2 SQIVND (reference sequence). CD8 cells classed as naive were CD45RO-negative and positively selected for CCR7, excluding terminally differentiated effector memory CD45RA+ cells. This table comes from immunoSEQ multiplex PCR, and its TCRdb copy is limited to in-frame clones, with some not included. Of about 2.1 million clones detected, about 92% appear once; the ten largest clones hold 1.7%.

The clonotype originates from a man aged 18 to 29 in good health. Some clones in this sample may be carry-over from other donors' samples. The chain carries TRBV19 and TRBJ1-2; D is uncertain. Sequencing was done on a sample of naive CD8+ T cells from PBMCs. Here the CDR3 DNA reads TGTGCCAGTAGTCCACTCCCCACCCAAGGCTATGGCTACACCTTC. This translates into CASSPLPTQGYGYTF.